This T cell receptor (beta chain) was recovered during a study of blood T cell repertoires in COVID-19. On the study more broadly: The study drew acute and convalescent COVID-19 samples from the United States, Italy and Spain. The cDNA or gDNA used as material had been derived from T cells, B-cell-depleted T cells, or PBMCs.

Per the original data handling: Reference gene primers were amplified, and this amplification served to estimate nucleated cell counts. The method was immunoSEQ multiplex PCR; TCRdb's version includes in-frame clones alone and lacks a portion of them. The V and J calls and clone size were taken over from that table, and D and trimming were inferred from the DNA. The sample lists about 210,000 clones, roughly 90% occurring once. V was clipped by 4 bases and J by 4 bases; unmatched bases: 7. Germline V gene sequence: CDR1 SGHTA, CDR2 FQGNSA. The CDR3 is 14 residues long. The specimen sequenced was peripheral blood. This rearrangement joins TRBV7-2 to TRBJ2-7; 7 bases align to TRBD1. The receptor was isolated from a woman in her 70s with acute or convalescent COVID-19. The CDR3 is CASSSGDRKYEQYF. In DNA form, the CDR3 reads TGTGCCAGCAGCTCCGGGGACAGAAAATACGAGCAGTACTTC.